Sequencing of this T cell receptor beta chain was carried out in a study of blood T cell repertoires in COVID-19. Study members were between roughly 18 and 100 years old and lived in 20 to 30 US regions. Cohorts were assigned according to the clinical history that participants reported. Recovery meant two consecutive negative NP/OP PCR tests, professional clearance, or resolved symptoms. Original methodology: Reference gene primer amplification in the assay estimated nucleated cell counts. Sequencing was performed with immunoSEQ multiplex PCR; in TCRdb, only in-frame clones are kept and a portion is missing. V and J calls and clone size are those listed in that table; D and trimming were worked out from the DNA. The sample includes roughly 400,000 clones, 90% of them seen just once. The receptor comes from a man in his late teens or twenties who had recovered from COVID-19. The sequenced sample consisted of PBMCs or T cells enriched from blood (not recorded which).

Here the CDR3 DNA reads TGTGCCATCACTCCCCCAGATCAGGGGGACCCAGCATATGGCTACACCTTC. It codes for CAITPPDQGDPAYGYTF. V gene TRBV10-3 combines with J gene TRBJ1-2; 7 bases map to TRBD1. After removal of 7 bases from V and 5 bases from J, the junction contained 19 bases not matched to a gene. CDR1 and CDR2 from the germline V gene are ENHRY and SYGVKD. This CDR3 is built from 17 residues.